A selection of T cell receptor beta chains follows, all from one sample in a study of T cells after yellow fever vaccination. MiXCR, run by TCRdb on the 5' RACE reads, gives a single entry per CDR3 protein. The sample lists a few hundred thousand distinct CDR3 sequences; around 7% were seen once. The sample was PBMCs, taken more than 35 days after the first yellow fever vaccination. These receptors all come from a young man who received the YFV17D yellow fever vaccine. Each CDR3 is given with its conserved first and last residue. D genes are given only for firm matches. For some rows the clone size is stated as once, few or many, or as a class when expanded; others skip it.

>.|TRBV25-1|TRBJ2-7|.
TGTGCCAGCAGCGGACAGTCAAGCTCCTACGAGCAGTACTTC
CASSGQSSSYEQYF
>TRBD2|TRBV7-9|TRBJ2-1|many
TGTGCCAGCAGCTTACAACTAGCGGGGGCCGGCTCCTACAATGAGCAGTTCTTC
CASSLQLAGAGSYNEQFF
>TRBD1|TRBV7-2|TRBJ1-5|.
TGTGCCAGCAGCTTGGGACAGACTTATAGCAATCAGCCCCAGCATTTT
CASSLGQTYSNQPQHF
>TRBD1|TRBV5-1|TRBJ1-1|many
TGCGCCAGCAGCTTGGCCGGGACAGGGGGGTCAGCTGAAGCTTTCTTT
CASSLAGTGGSAEAFF
>.|TRBV5-1|TRBJ2-5|few
TGCGCCAGCAGCTTGTCTCACAGGCTCCAAGAGACCCAGTACTTC
CASSLSHRLQETQYF
>.|TRBV7-2|TRBJ2-1|.
TGTGCCAGCAGCTTAGAATATAACAGACCCAATGAGCAGTTCTTC
CASSLEYNRPNEQFF
>.|TRBV14|TRBJ2-5|few
TGTGCCAGCAGCCAACGGCAGGGCTGGGAGACCCAGTACTTC
CASSQRQGWETQYF
>.|TRBV21-1|TRBJ1-5|.
TGTGCCAGCAGCAAAGGAGCGAGCAGGGACAATCAGCCCCAGCATTTT
CASSKGASRDNQPQHF
>.|TRBV14|TRBJ2-2|.
TGTGCCAGCAGCCGAGACAGGTCCTTCGCGAACACCGGGGAGCTGTTTTTT
CASSRDRSFANTGELFF
>.|TRBV5-5|TRBJ2-7|many
TGTGCCAGCAGCTACCCCCGTGCTATTGAGCAGTACTTC
CASSYPRAIEQYF
>TRBD1|TRBV24-1|TRBJ1-1|many
TGTGCCACCAGTGATGCGACCGACAGGGCGAACACTGAAGCTTTCTTT
CATSDATDRANTEAFF
>.|TRBV9|TRBJ1-2|few
TGTGCCAGCAGCACAGTGGGGGGCAGCCCCTATGGCTACACCTTC
CASSTVGGSPYGYTF
>TRBD1|TRBV5-5|TRBJ1-1|many
TGTGCCAGCAGCTTGCCCAGGGGGGCTGAAGCTTTCTTT
CASSLPRGAEAFF
>TRBD1|TRBV5-1|TRBJ1-3|.
TGCGCCAGCAGCACAGGGGGCGCTGGTGGAAACACCATATATTTT
CASSTGGAGGNTIYF
>TRBD1|TRBV9|TRBJ2-2|many
TGTGCCAGCAGCGCATGGACAGGGGGCTACACCGGGGAGCTGTTTTTT
CASSAWTGGYTGELFF
>.|TRBV20-1|TRBJ2-3|many
TGCAGTGCTAGAGAACCAGCGGCCAACACAGATACGCAGTATTTT
CSAREPAANTDTQYF
>.|TRBV18|TRBJ1-2|.
TGTGCCAGCTCACCAAATCGGGACCCCTACGGCTACACCTTC
CASSPNRDPYGYTF
>.|TRBV5-5|TRBJ2-7|once
TGTGCCAGCAGCTTGGTGGCACGAATAGAGGAGCAGTACTTC
CASSLVARIEEQYF
>.|TRBV5-1|TRBJ2-7|few
TGCGCCAGCAGCTTGGTTGAGGGGCCCCCCTACGAGCAGTACTTC
CASSLVEGPPYEQYF
>TRBD2|TRBV5-1|TRBJ2-5|once
TGCGCCAGCAGCCGGGTTAGCGGGGGCCAAGAGACCCAGTACTTC
CASSRVSGGQETQYF
>TRBD1|TRBV15|TRBJ1-5|.
TGTGCCACCAGCAGAGATACAGGGGCAGAGCCCCAGCATTTT
CATSRDTGAEPQHF
>.|TRBV5-6|TRBJ1-2|.
TGTGCCAGCAGCCCCATCCTGGTTAACTATGGCTACACCTTC
CASSPILVNYGYTF
>TRBD1|TRBV11-2|TRBJ2-1|few
TGTGCCAGCAGCTACAGACAGGGACGATACAATGAGCAGTTCTTC
CASSYRQGRYNEQFF
>.|TRBV12-3/TRBV12-4|TRBJ1-6|many
TGTGCCAGCAGTTTAGCTGGGGAGAATTCACCCCTCCACTTT
CASSLAGENSPLHF
>TRBD1|TRBV29-1|TRBJ2-7|.
TGCAGCGCCTATGAGACAGGGGGCAGTTACGAGCAGTACTTC
CSAYETGGSYEQYF
>.|TRBV5-1|TRBJ2-2|few
TGCGCCAGCAGCTTGAATGTGGGTACCGGGGAGCTGTTTTTT
CASSLNVGTGELFF
>.|TRBV5-1|TRBJ1-4|many
TGCGCCAGCAGCCTAGGACAGCCAGGGGAAGAAAAACTGTTTTTT
CASSLGQPGEEKLFF
>.|TRBV11-2|TRBJ2-3|.
TGTGCCAGCAGCCCCTTGGGTGCAGATACGCAGTATTTT
CASSPLGADTQYF
>.|TRBV7-2|TRBJ1-2|many
TGTGCCAGCAGCTCCTCGGGACTCAATGCTCGTGGCTACACCTTC
CASSSSGLNARGYTF
>TRBD2|TRBV6-5|TRBJ2-1|.
TGTGCCAGCAGTTACCCGGGGGGGCGGAATGAGCAGTTCTTC
CASSYPGGRNEQFF
>.|TRBV10-3|TRBJ1-1|few
TGTGCCATCAGTGAGTCGCTCGAGAACACTGAAGCTTTCTTT
CAISESLENTEAFF